These 23 T cell receptor beta chains were all obtained from the same sample, sequenced in a study of T cells in Graves' hyperthyroidism and ophthalmopathy (dated 2019 in TCRdb). Libraries were built with multiplex PCR. Sequencing used an Illumina HiSeq 2000. TCR beta CDR3 regions were amplified from RNA transcripts. For the first round of RT-PCR on the TCR CDR3, the HTBI primer set was used together with the Qiagen OneStep RT-PCR kit. Starting from the raw public reads, TCRdb applied fastp trimming at Q25, assembled clones with MiXCR and retained in-frame beta chains. Rows with a matching CDR3 protein are joined into one entry that keeps the most common DNA and genes. The sample includes hundreds of thousands of distinct CDR3 sequences, with approximately 25% observed a single time. Clones ranked in the top ten supply about 10% of the sample. Sequencing was carried out using blood. These receptor sequences come from a woman under 40 with Graves' ophthalmopathy.

The CDR3 region has the DNA TGTGCCACCCGGCGGGGGAGCTCTGGAAACACCATATATTTT. Its translation: CATRRGSSGNTIYF. The V gene is TRBV19, the J gene TRBJ1-3; possible D gene TRBD1, 5 bases. Germline CDR1 is LNHDA and CDR2 is SQIVND (reference sequence). V lost 10 bases to trimming and J lost 0 bases, with 13 bases between them. CDR3 length: 14 amino acids. Based on the CDR3 plus reference TRBV19 and TRBJ1-3, the full variable domain is DGGITQSPKYLFRKEGQNVTLSCEQNLNHDAMYWYRQDPGQGLRLIYYSQIVNDFQKGDIAEGYSVSREKKESFPLTVTSAQKNPTAFYLCATRRGSSGNTIYFGEGSWLTVV.

This clonotype appeared many times. The CDR3 bases are TGCAGCGTTGAGGAGGAGTTTCCCGGATACGAGCAGTACTTC. Translation: CSVEEEFPGYEQYF. The rearrangement links TRBV29-1 to TRBJ2-7; weak D call: TRBD2 (5 bases). Germline CDR1 SQVTM, CDR2 ANQGSEA. V lost 3 bases to trimming and J lost 4 bases, with 16 bases between them. This CDR3 has 14 residues.

In this sample, this clonotype turned up many times. The chain joins TRBV12-3 or TRBV12-4 to TRBJ1-1, with TRBD1 identical over 12 bases. Trimming at V came to 6 bases and at J to 1 base, leaving 3 bases not matched to a gene. This CDR3 is built from 15 residues. The CDR3 loop is CASRRGQGANTEAFF. CDR3 nucleotides: TGTGCCAGCAGAAGGGGACAGGGGGCGAACACTGAAGCTTTCTTT.

This clonotype has only a few counts. This CDR3 reads CATRGYTGVNQPQHF. Written as DNA, the CDR3 is TGTGCCACCAGAGGGTATACAGGGGTTAATCAGCCCCAGCATTTT. The chain joins TRBV15 to TRBJ1-5; 7 nucleotides match TRBD1. The V segment lost 6 bases and the J segment 4 bases; nucleotides outside the gene matches: 9. Germline CDR1 LNHNV, CDR2 YYDKDF (reference sequence). The CDR3 runs to 15 residues.

This clonotype has at least ten counts. V gene TRBV24-1 combines with J gene TRBJ1-5; tentative D call: TRBD1 (5 bases). Trimming stripped 5 bases from V and 11 bases from J, with 15 bases between. This CDR3 is built from 13 residues. Germline CDR1 KGHDR, CDR2 SFDVKD. CDR3 sequence reads: CATSGTVGGSQHF. In DNA form, the CDR3 reads TGTGCCACCAGTGGTACCGTCGGGGGGTCCCAGCATTTT.

At least ten counts were recorded for this clonotype. The chain joins TRBV12-3 or TRBV12-4 to TRBJ2-7; D gene uncertain. There are 16 residues in the CDR3. Trimming left V 1 base short and J 3 bases short, with 16 bases between. The CDR3 DNA follows: TGTGCCAGCAGTTTAGAGAAGGATTTCCGCCTCTACGAGCAGTACTTC. Encoded protein: CASSLEKDFRLYEQYF.

As DNA, the CDR3 is TGTGCTAGTGGTGCACAGACTAGCGGGAGTGGCCAAGAGACCCAGTACTTC. Translated, it gives CASGAQTSGSGQETQYF. This chain links TRBV12-5 with TRBJ2-5; 12 positions agree with TRBD2. Germline assignment: CDR1 LGHNT and CDR2 FRNRAP. The CDR3 totals 17 residues. Trimming removed 5 bases from V and 1 base from J; junction bases left unmatched: 8.

The chain couples TRBV28 to TRBJ2-7; D not certain. Germline CDR1 MDHEN, CDR2 SYDVKM. The CDR3 is made up of 14 amino acids. The V end lost 3 bases, the J end lost 2 bases, and 11 bases lay between the germline ends. CDR3 residues: CASSLGRRTYEQYF. DNA of the CDR3: TGTGCCAGCAGTTTGGGTCGACGTACCTACGAGCAGTACTTC.

The table lists this clonotype with many counts. An end of the junction does not agree with germline; a read error may underlie this. J is TRBJ2-7 and V is TRBV29-1; 9 bases are shared with TRBD1. The CDR3 covers 14 residues. From germline, CDR1 is SQVTM and CDR2 ANQGSEA. The CDR3 is CSVGGTGLSHEQYF. The CDR3 coding sequence is TGCAGCGTCGGAGGGACAGGGCTCTCCCACGAGCAGTACTTC.

There are a few counts of this clonotype. The rearrangement uses TRBV3-1 and TRBJ1-6, with 7 bases identical to TRBD1. CDR3 length equals 15 residues. V trimming: 1 base; J trimming: 6 bases; junction bases outside the gene matches: 3. In germline, CDR1 is LGHDT, CDR2 YNNKEL (reference sequence). The CDR3 nucleotides read TGTGCCAGCAGCCAAGGGGGACAGTCTAATTCACCCCTCCACTTT. Its translation: CASSQGGQSNSPLHF.

J is TRBJ2-2 and V is TRBV20-1, with TRBD2 identical over 9 bases. From germline, CDR1 is DFQATT and CDR2 SNEGSKA (reference sequence). The length of the CDR3 is 16 residues. V shed 0 bases and J 6 bases; nucleotides not matched to a gene: 8. This CDR3 is CSARDLSGGSAGELFF. The CDR3, as DNA: TGCAGTGCTAGAGATTTGAGCGGGGGGTCTGCCGGGGAGCTGTTTTTT.

The CDR3 nucleotides read TGTGCCTCAACAGGGGAGGGGAATCAGCCCCAGCATTTT. It is translated as CASTGEGNQPQHF. The chain has TRBV7-9 and TRBJ1-5, with TRBD1 matching 7 bases. J gave up 4 bases and V 11 bases, and 8 bases lay outside the gene matches. Germline V gene lookup returns CDR1 SEHNR and CDR2 FQNEAQ (reference sequence). The CDR3 runs 13 residues.

The chain is built from TRBV6-1 and TRBJ2-1; no reliable D call. Germline CDR1 MNHNS, CDR2 SASEGT. This CDR3 contains 16 residues. With 2 bases removed from V and 4 bases from J, the gap between germline ends came to 15 bases. The CDR3 region has the DNA TGTGCCAGCAGTGAAAAGGGCAGGTCCCTTTACAATGAGCAGTTCTTC. Its translation: CASSEKGRSLYNEQFF.

This clonotype was detected ten times or more. The rearrangement uses TRBV6-5 and TRBJ2-7; 9 nucleotides align to TRBD1. CDR1 MNHEY and CDR2 SVGAGI come from the germline V gene. The ends lost 0 bases at V and 4 bases at J; junction bases unmatched: 4. The CDR3 extends over 15 amino acids. Here the CDR3 DNA reads TGTGCCAGCAGTTACTCGACAGGGGGGAAGTACGAGCAGTACTTC. Translation: CASSYSTGGKYEQYF.

This clonotype was counted at least ten times. This may be a read error, as it is one base from a much larger clone. J is TRBJ2-5 and V is TRBV12-3 or TRBV12-4; no reliable D call. V was pared by 4 bases and J by 2 bases, with 5 bases between. CDR3 length: 12 amino acids. CDR3 DNA: TGTGCCAGCAGTTGGGTGCAAGAGACCCAGTACTTC. This encodes CASSWVQETQYF.

Of note for this clonotype: A clone one base away is much larger, so this may be a read error. This chain uses TRBV24-1 with TRBJ2-7; 9 bases agree with TRBD1. Germline CDR1 and CDR2: KGHDR and SFDVKD. This CDR3 contains 16 residues. The CDR3 loop is CATSDLPGTGSYDQYF. The CDR3, as DNA: TGTGCCACCAGTGATTTGCCAGGGACAGGGTCCTACGATCAGTACTTC.

A word on this clonotype: A single base separates this from a much larger clone, so it may be a read error. This chain uses TRBV11-2 with TRBJ1-1; 9 bases match TRBD1. The CDR3 runs to 17 residues. Trimming removed 3 bases from V and 0 bases from J; junction bases left unmatched: 8. CDR1 and CDR2 (germline): SGHAT, FQNNGV. The CDR3 region is CASSFVTGGTVNTEAFF. Here the CDR3 DNA reads TGTGCCAGCAGCTTTGTAACAGGGGGCACCGTGAACACTGAAGCTTTCTTT.

The sample holds many counts of this clonotype. This chain links TRBV2 with TRBJ2-3; 10 bases fit TRBD1. The germline V gene encodes CDR1 SNHLY and CDR2 FYNNEI. CDR3 length: 15 amino acids. V gave up 6 bases and J gave up 2 bases; unmatched junction bases: 5. CDR3 residues: CASRTGTGVTDTQYF. The CDR3 nucleotides read TGTGCCAGCAGGACCGGGACAGGGGTCACAGATACGCAGTATTTT.

The table lists this clonotype with a few counts. The chain carries TRBV7-8 and TRBJ1-2, with D possibly matching TRBD1 (6 bases). Trimming took off 5 bases at V and 5 bases at J, with 24 bases between the two ends. The CDR3 runs 17 residues. Per the germline V gene, CDR1 is SGHVS and CDR2 is FQNEAQ. CDR3 DNA: TGTGCCAGCAGCCCAACTCCCCAGGGGACCGTCAAGTATGGCTACACCTTC. Protein: CASSPTPQGTVKYGYTF.

In its sample, this clonotype was seen many times. V usage is TRBV25-1 and J usage is TRBJ2-5, with a tentative D call TRBD2 (5 bases). Germline V gene lookup returns CDR1 MGHDK and CDR2 SYGVNS. The V and J ends lost 4 bases and 5 bases respectively, with 14 bases between them. This CDR3 region has 14 residues. CDR3 in amino acids: CASSVGGSQETQYF. DNA of the CDR3: TGTGCCAGCAGTGTCGGTGGGAGCCAGGAGACCCAGTACTTC.

This clonotype was found a few times. The rearrangement links TRBV29-1 to TRBJ2-5; D call uncertain. The germline CDR1 and CDR2 sequences are SQVTM and ANQGSEA. The CDR3 runs 15 residues. V lost 7 bases to trimming and J lost 5 bases, with 23 bases between them. Written as DNA, the CDR3 is TGCAGCGCCCTAGGACCCATAAAAGAGTTGGAGACCCAGTACTTC. Protein sequence: CSALGPIKELETQYF. Based on the CDR3 plus reference TRBV29-1 and TRBJ2-5, the full variable domain is SAVISQKPSRDICQRGTSLTIQCQVDSQVTMMFWYRQQPGQSLTLIATANQGSEATYESGFVIDKFPISRPNLTFSTLTVSNMSPEDSSIYLCSALGPIKELETQYFGPGTRLLVL.

This clonotype was counted many times. The CDR3 here is CASSIGGAYTIYF. The CDR3 DNA is TGTGCCAGTAGTATCGGTGGGGCTTACACCATATATTTT. The chain combines TRBV19 with TRBJ1-3; D perhaps matches TRBD1 (5 bases). This CDR3 region has 13 residues. Trimming shortened V by 3 bases and J by 8 bases, and 11 bases separated the two germline ends. The V gene's germline CDR1 is LNHDA and CDR2 SQIVND (reference sequence).

This clonotype was counted at least ten times. The chain combines TRBV2 with TRBJ2-5; perhaps TRBD2 as D (5 bases). The CDR3 length is 11 residues. Germline lookup yields CDR1 SNHLY and CDR2 FYNNEI. V dropped 4 bases and J dropped 5 bases, with 5 bases sitting between them. The CDR3: CASSGEETQYF. The CDR3 bases are TGTGCCAGCAGTGGGGAGGAGACCCAGTACTTC.